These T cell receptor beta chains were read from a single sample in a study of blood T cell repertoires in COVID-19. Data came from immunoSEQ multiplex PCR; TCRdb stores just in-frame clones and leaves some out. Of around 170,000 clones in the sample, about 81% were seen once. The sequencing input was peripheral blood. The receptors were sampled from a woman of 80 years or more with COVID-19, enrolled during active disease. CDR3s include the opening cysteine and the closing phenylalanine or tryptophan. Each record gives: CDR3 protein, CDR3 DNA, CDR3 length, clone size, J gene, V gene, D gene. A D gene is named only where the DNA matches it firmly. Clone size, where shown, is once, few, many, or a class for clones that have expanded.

cdr3_aa: CASSLDPRGIGEQYF
cdr3_nt: TGCGCCAGCAGCTTGGATCCCAGGGGGATAGGCGAGCAGTACTTC
cdr3_length: 15
clone_size: NA
j_call: TRBJ2-7
v_call: TRBV5-1
d_call: TRBD1

cdr3_aa: CASSPEGQGGYGYTF
cdr3_nt: TGTGCCAGCAGCCCCGAAGGGCAGGGAGGCTATGGCTACACCTTC
cdr3_length: 15
clone_size: NA
j_call: TRBJ1-2
v_call: TRBV7-2
d_call: NA

cdr3_aa: CASSLDRVYGYTF
cdr3_nt: TGCGCCAGCAGCCTTGACAGGGTCTATGGCTACACCTTC
cdr3_length: 13
clone_size: many
j_call: TRBJ1-2
v_call: TRBV5-1
d_call: TRBD1

cdr3_aa: CASSQGEGQNTEAFF
cdr3_nt: TGTGCCAGCAGCCAAGGGGAGGGACAGAACACTGAAGCTTTCTTT
cdr3_length: 15
clone_size: NA
j_call: TRBJ1-1
v_call: TRBV4-2
d_call: NA

cdr3_aa: CASSRTLDGQRETQYF
cdr3_nt: TGTGCCAGCAGCCGAACCTTGGACGGACAAAGGGAGACCCAGTACTTC
cdr3_length: 16
clone_size: NA
j_call: TRBJ2-5
v_call: TRBV2
d_call: NA

cdr3_aa: CASSLTANTEAFF
cdr3_nt: TGCGCCAGCAGCTTGACAGCGAACACTGAAGCTTTCTTT
cdr3_length: 13
clone_size: NA
j_call: TRBJ1-1
v_call: TRBV5-1
d_call: NA

cdr3_aa: CASSRPGQIYEQYF
cdr3_nt: TGCGCCAGCAGCCGGCCGGGACAGATCTACGAGCAGTACTTC
cdr3_length: 14
clone_size: NA
j_call: TRBJ2-7
v_call: TRBV4-1
d_call: TRBD1

cdr3_aa: CSASKVPSGIYEQYF
cdr3_nt: TGCAGTGCTAGTAAGGTCCCTAGCGGGATTTACGAGCAGTACTTC
cdr3_length: 15
clone_size: NA
j_call: TRBJ2-7
v_call: TRBV20-1
d_call: TRBD2

cdr3_aa: CASSFAGGTGYTF
cdr3_nt: TGTGCCAGCAGTTTTGCAGGGGGGACGGGCTACACCTTC
cdr3_length: 13
clone_size: NA
j_call: TRBJ1-2
v_call: TRBV12-3/TRBV12-4
d_call: TRBD1

cdr3_aa: CASSAGVETQYF
cdr3_nt: TGTGCCAGCAGTGCCGGGGTAGAGACCCAGTACTTC
cdr3_length: 12
clone_size: NA
j_call: TRBJ2-5
v_call: TRBV2
d_call: NA

cdr3_aa: CSVRGGKSGYTF
cdr3_nt: TGCAGCGTTAGGGGGGGGAAGAGTGGCTACACCTTC
cdr3_length: 12
clone_size: once
j_call: TRBJ1-2
v_call: TRBV29-1
d_call: NA

cdr3_aa: CASSYSTTGSVQYF
cdr3_nt: TGTGCCAGCAGTTACTCGACCACAGGGTCGGTTCAGTACTTC
cdr3_length: 14
clone_size: NA
j_call: TRBJ2-4
v_call: TRBV6-5
d_call: NA

cdr3_aa: CSASRGYGYTF
cdr3_nt: TGCAGTGCTAGCCGGGGCTATGGCTACACCTTC
cdr3_length: 11
clone_size: NA
j_call: TRBJ1-2
v_call: TRBV20-1
d_call: NA

cdr3_aa: CASSVGLAGTDTQYF
cdr3_nt: TGTGCCAGCAGCGTCGGACTAGCGGGGACAGATACGCAGTATTTT
cdr3_length: 15
clone_size: NA
j_call: TRBJ2-3
v_call: TRBV2
d_call: TRBD2

cdr3_aa: CASSPRLNSPLHF
cdr3_nt: TGTGCCAGCAGTCCACGACTCAATTCACCCCTCCACTTT
cdr3_length: 13
clone_size: NA
j_call: TRBJ1-6
v_call: TRBV28
d_call: NA

cdr3_aa: CASSGRENIQYF
cdr3_nt: TGTGCCAGCAGCGGCCGGGAAAACATTCAGTACTTC
cdr3_length: 12
clone_size: NA
j_call: TRBJ2-4
v_call: TRBV7-9
d_call: NA